The clone carrying this T cell receptor (beta chain) was seen only a few times. Each CDR3 protein gets one entry after TCRdb re-called the RT-PCR reads with MiXCR. The repertoire holds fewer than 800,000 distinct CDR3 sequences, with over 12% as singletons. The V gene lost 3 bases and the J gene lost 2 bases, with 9 bases spanning the gap. This CDR3 comprises 14 residues. Germline V CDR1 and CDR2: SGHNT, YENEEA. This clonotype was obtained from a female donor in good health, serving as a healthy control. Material: memory CD4+ T cells from blood. J is TRBJ2-3 and V is TRBV11-3; unclear D gene. The CDR3 DNA follows: TGTGCCAGCAGCTTGGGCAGTGACACAGATACGCAGTATTTT. This translates into CASSLGSDTDTQYF. The full variable domain, in which reference TRBV11-3 and TRBJ2-3 provide the parts outside the CDR3, is EAGVVQSPRYKIIEKKQPVAFWCNPISGHNTLYWYLQNLGQGPELLIRYENEEAVDDSQLPKDRFSAERLKGVDSTLKIQPAELGDSAVYLCASSLGSDTDTQYFGPGTRLTVL.